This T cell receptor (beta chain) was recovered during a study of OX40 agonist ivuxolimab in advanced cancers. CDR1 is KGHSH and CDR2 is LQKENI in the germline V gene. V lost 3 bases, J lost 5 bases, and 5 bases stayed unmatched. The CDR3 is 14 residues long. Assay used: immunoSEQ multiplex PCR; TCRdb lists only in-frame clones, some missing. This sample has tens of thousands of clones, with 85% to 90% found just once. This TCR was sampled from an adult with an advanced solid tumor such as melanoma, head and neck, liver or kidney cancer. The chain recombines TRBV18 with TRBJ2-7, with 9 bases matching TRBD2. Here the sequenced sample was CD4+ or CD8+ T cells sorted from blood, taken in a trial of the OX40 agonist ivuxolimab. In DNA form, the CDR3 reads TGTGCCAGCTCACCGACTAGCGGCTACAACGAGCAGTACTTC. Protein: CASSPTSGYNEQYF. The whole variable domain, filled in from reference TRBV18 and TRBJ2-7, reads NAGVMQNPRHLVRRRGQEARLRCSPMKGHSHVYWYRQLPEEGLKFMVYLQKENIIDESGMPKERFSAEFPKEGPSILRIQQVVRGDSAAYFCASSPTSGYNEQYFGPGTRLTVT.